This T cell receptor (beta chain) is drawn from a study of CXCR3-negative and CXCR3-positive naive CD8 T cells. Study-level results: Naive subsets had comparable surface CD5, so TRB CDR3 properties gauged TCR strength. The study found CXCR3 expression partially decreased after cryopreservation and ran most assays on fresh PBMCs. Naive CXCR3-positive and CXCR3-negative cells shared similar TRBV-TRBJ usage, unlike memory cells. A higher hydrophobicity marked the TRB CDR3s of CXCR3-positive naive cells versus CXCR3-negative naive cells.

A word on this clonotype: The antigen is undetermined.

Germline V gene data show CDR1 as MDHEN and CDR2 as SYDVKM. This CDR3 is built from 13 residues. Carrying UMI labels, the TRB cDNA libraries were prepared through 5' RACE. TCRdb re-called the 5' RACE reads and catalogs CDR3 proteins one per entry, DNA excluded. The sample shows roughly 59,000 distinct CDR3 sequences, and 0.71% sits with its ten largest clones. Sample: naive CXCR3+ CD8+ T cells from blood. Subset described: CD45RO-CCR7+CD27+CD95- naive CD8+ T cells expressing CXCR3 (TNR3+). The V gene is TRBV28, the J gene TRBJ2-7; the TCRdb call, TRBD1, lacks DNA for checking. This TCR derives from a human donor in good health. Some clones in this sample may be carry-over from other donors' samples. The CDR3 is CASRPTGDYEQYF.